A single sample is the source of the 23 T cell receptor beta chains below, sequenced in a study of T-cell memory formation after mild COVID-19. TCRdb processed the 5' RACE reads anew with MiXCR; each CDR3 protein has one entry. Here the sample spans over 250,000 distinct CDR3 sequences, 15% to 20% being singletons. Material: PBMCs or a T cell subset sorted from them (not recorded which). The receptors come from a man aged 18 to 29 who had mild COVID-19 (a few samples of this study predate the infection). Cell type and time point are not known.

The sample holds a few counts of this clonotype. The chain combines TRBV12-3 or TRBV12-4 with TRBJ2-3; possible D gene TRBD1, 6 bases. This CDR3 is 16 amino acids long. V was shortened by 5 bases and J by 5 bases, with 20 bases between the two germline ends. CDR3 nucleotides: TGTGCCAGCAGTCCCCAAAGTCCAGGGGCAGGAGATACGCAGTATTTT. Its protein product is CASSPQSPGAGDTQYF.

V usage is TRBV29-1 and J usage is TRBJ1-2; 8 bases agree with TRBD1. Germline lookup yields CDR1 SQVTM and CDR2 ANQGSEA. This CDR3 region has 13 residues. The V segment lost 4 bases and the J segment 5 bases; nucleotides outside the gene matches: 6. The CDR3 is CSVAGQGIYGYTF. The CDR3 nucleotides read TGCAGCGTTGCCGGACAGGGAATTTATGGCTACACCTTC.

This clonotype was seen a few times. This chain links TRBV4-1 with TRBJ2-5; TRBD2 is a possible D gene (5 bases). V lost 1 base and J lost 1, with 10 bases in between. Germline-derived CDR1 and CDR2 are MGHRA and YSYEKL. The CDR3 loop spans 15 amino acids. The CDR3 sequence is CASSQGSRGQETQYF. The DNA for the CDR3 is TGCGCCAGCAGCCAAGGCAGTCGGGGCCAAGAGACCCAGTACTTC.

There are a few counts of this clonotype. The CDR3 DNA reads TGCGCCAGCAGCCTCCCCAGAGGCTACACCTTC. This sequence encodes CASSLPRGYTF. The chain couples TRBV4-3 to TRBJ1-2, with D uncertain. This CDR3 contains 11 residues. CDR1 is LGHNA, CDR2 YSLEER, per germline. Trimming pared 4 bases from V and 8 bases from J, leaving 8 bases between.

This chain links TRBV3-1 with TRBJ2-5, with 9 bases aligning to TRBD2. CDR1 is LGHDT and CDR2 is YNNKEL in the germline V gene (reference sequence). The V segment lost 4 bases and the J segment 5 bases; nucleotides outside the gene matches: 5. The CDR3 spans 14 residues. CDR3 sequence: CASSLAGAAETQYF. The CDR3 region has the DNA TGTGCCAGCAGCCTAGCGGGGGCGGCGGAGACCCAGTACTTC.

In its sample, this clonotype was seen many times. The gene calls are TRBV19 and TRBJ2-2; D is unresolved. The ends were cut back, 5 bases at V and 5 bases at J, with 3 bases in the middle. CDR3 length equals 11 residues. The germline V gene has CDR1 LNHDA and CDR2 SQIVND (reference sequence). In DNA form, the CDR3 reads TGTGCCAGTAGTGGAACCGGGGAGCTGTTTTTT. This codes for CASSGTGELFF.

This clonotype was detected many times. The genes are TRBV6-2 or TRBV6-3 and TRBJ1-5; TRBD1 might be the D (6 bases). V was cut by 8 bases and J by 6 bases, with 17 bases left in between. The length of the CDR3 is 14 residues. Germline V gene sequence: CDR1 MNHEY, CDR2 SVGEGT. The CDR3 DNA sequence: TGTGCCAGCGGCTATGATCAGGGGTTTCAGCCCCAGCATTTT. It translates to CASGYDQGFQPQHF.

The rearrangement links TRBV29-1 to TRBJ1-1; 9 bases fit TRBD1. Germline CDR1 SQVTM, CDR2 ANQGSEA. The CDR3 covers 13 residues. V lost 7 bases to trimming and J lost 1 base; unmatched junction nucleotides: 4. The CDR3 is CSARQGGNTEAFF. In nucleotides, the CDR3 is TGCAGCGCCAGACAGGGGGGGAACACTGAAGCTTTCTTT. Based on the CDR3 plus reference TRBV29-1 and TRBJ1-1, the full variable domain is SAVISQKPSRDICQRGTSLTIQCQVDSQVTMMFWYRQQPGQSLTLIATANQGSEATYESGFVIDKFPISRPNLTFSTLTVSNMSPEDSSIYLCSARQGGNTEAFFGQGTRLTVV.

The sample holds a few counts of this clonotype. This chain connects TRBV20-1 to TRBJ1-5; unclear D gene. V was clipped by 0 bases and J by 6 bases, with 9 bases between them. Germline V gene sequence: CDR1 DFQATT, CDR2 SNEGSKA (reference sequence). CDR3 size: 13 residues. Here the CDR3 DNA reads TGCAGTGCTAGAGAGGGCAGCGGTCAGCCCCAGCATTTT. This gives the protein CSAREGSGQPQHF.

The CDR3, as DNA: TGTGCCAGCAGCAAACAACCTTGGGGCGAGCAGTACGTC. Amino acids: CASSKQPWGEQYV. V usage is TRBV5-6 and J usage is TRBJ2-7; D call uncertain. CDR3 length: 13 amino acids. From germline, CDR1 is SGHDT and CDR2 YYEEEE. The V end lost 4 bases, the J end lost 6 bases, and 14 bases lay between the germline ends.

J is TRBJ2-7 and V is TRBV5-4, with D possibly being TRBD1 or TRBD2 (6 bases each). The CDR3 runs 16 residues. The germline gives CDR1 SGHNT, CDR2 YYREEE (reference sequence). Between the trimmed V and J ends, which lost 4 bases and 5 bases, there was a span of 22 bases. CDR3 protein: CASSRGGTSWSDEQYF. CDR3 DNA: TGTGCCAGCAGCCGAGGGGGGACCTCTTGGAGCGACGAGCAGTACTTC.

J is TRBJ1-1 and V is TRBV7-3; D ambiguous. The CDR3 consists of 15 residues. V lost 3 bases and J 1 base, leaving 12 bases between the germline ends. Germline V lookup: CDR1 SGHTA, CDR2 FQGTGA. CDR3 residues: CASSFLGMANTEAFF. DNA for the CDR3: TGTGCCAGCAGCTTCCTCGGGATGGCGAACACTGAAGCTTTCTTT.

The chain uses TRBV4-1 and TRBJ1-6, with 10 nucleotides matching TRBD1. The V segment lost 0 bases and the J segment 9 bases; nucleotides outside the gene matches: 2. CDR1 is MGHRA, CDR2 YSYEKL, per germline. This CDR3 spans 15 amino acids. The CDR3 here is CASSQETGGFSPLHF. CDR3 in DNA: TGCGCCAGCAGCCAAGAGACAGGGGGCTTTTCACCCCTCCACTTT.

This chain links TRBV6-6 with TRBJ1-2, with 8 nucleotides matching TRBD1. The CDR3 covers 13 residues. Trimming took 7 bases from V and 8 from J; bases not matched to a gene: 9. Germline-derived CDR1 and CDR2 are MNHNY and SVGAGI (reference sequence). The CDR3 DNA reads as TGTGCCAGCATTACGGACAGGGCCTGGGGCTACACCTTC. Translating gives CASITDRAWGYTF.

This clonotype has just a few counts. The CDR3 coding sequence is TGTGCCAGTAGTGCCCCGGGGGGGGTGAACACTGAAGCTTTCTTT. Translating it yields CASSAPGGVNTEAFF. The genes are TRBV19 and TRBJ1-1, with D perhaps matching TRBD1 (5 bases). With 5 bases removed from V and 0 bases from J, the gap between germline ends came to 13 bases. Germline values: CDR1 LNHDA, CDR2 SQIVND (reference sequence). The CDR3 extends over 15 amino acids.

This chain joins TRBV10-3 and TRBJ1-6, with TRBD1 matching over 12 bases. CDR1 is ENHRY and CDR2 is SYGVKD in the germline V gene. V trimming: 0 bases; J trimming: 10 bases; junction bases outside the gene matches: 4. CDR3 size: 16 residues. The DNA for the CDR3 is TGTGCCATCAGTGAGTCTCCGGGACAGGGGGCCTCACCCCTCCACTTT. This sequence encodes CAISESPGQGASPLHF.

The rearrangement links TRBV4-1 to TRBJ2-2, with 9 positions matching TRBD1. Trimming at V came to 2 bases and at J to 2 bases, leaving 3 bases not matched to a gene. In germline, CDR1 is MGHRA, CDR2 YSYEKL. This CDR3 region has 16 residues. The CDR3 DNA follows: TGCGCCAGCAGCCAATACAGGGGGCGAAACACCGGGGAGCTGTTTTTT. Translation: CASSQYRGRNTGELFF.

For the CDR3, the DNA is TGTGCCAGCAGCTCTGGACCCCAAGAGACCCAGTACTTC. This sequence encodes CASSSGPQETQYF. The V gene is TRBV7-3, the J gene TRBJ2-5; D call uncertain. Germline V gene data show CDR1 as SGHTA and CDR2 as FQGTGA. With 4 bases removed from V and 1 base from J, the gap between germline ends came to 7 bases. The CDR3 sequence is 13 residues long.

The DNA for the CDR3 is TGCGCCAGCAGCTCCCAAGGACAGGGGGTGAACACTGAAGCTTTCTTT. Translation gives CASSSQGQGVNTEAFF. The J gene is TRBJ1-1, the V gene TRBV5-1, with 10 nucleotides matching TRBD1. CDR3 length: 16 residues. CDR1 and CDR2 from the germline V gene are SGHRS and YFSETQ. Losses at the gene ends were 3 bases for V and 0 bases for J; bases not matched to a gene: 5.

This sequence joins TRBV20-1 and TRBJ2-1; the D is unclear. Trimming pared 0 bases from V and 0 bases from J, leaving 6 bases between. This CDR3 has 14 amino acids. In germline, CDR1 is DFQATT, CDR2 SNEGSKA (reference sequence). This CDR3 reads CSARDRLSYNEQFF. CDR3 sequence (DNA): TGCAGTGCTAGAGACAGACTCTCCTACAATGAGCAGTTCTTC.

This chain connects TRBV5-4 to TRBJ2-5; the D gene is possibly TRBD1 (5 bases). This CDR3 is built from 13 residues. Germline V gene data show CDR1 as SGHNT and CDR2 as YYREEE (reference sequence). The ends were cut back, 5 bases at V and 3 bases at J, with 11 bases in the middle. CDR3 DNA: TGTGCCAGCAGGATGGCCAGGGAAGAGACCCAGTACTTC. This sequence encodes CASRMAREETQYF.

DNA for the CDR3: TGTGCCAGCAGTCGCGTTTCTCACAGATACTCCTACAATGAGCAGTTCTTC. This encodes CASSRVSHRYSYNEQFF. J is TRBJ2-1 and V is TRBV6-5; D call uncertain. Germline values: CDR1 MNHEY, CDR2 SVGAGI. Trimming took off 5 bases at V and 0 bases at J, with 17 bases between the two ends. This CDR3 region has 17 residues.

The sample holds many counts of this clonotype. CDR3 loop: CASSQGGGYGYTF. The CDR3 nucleotides are TGCGCCAGCAGCCAAGGAGGGGGTTATGGCTACACCTTC. The chain recombines TRBV4-3 with TRBJ1-2, with D perhaps TRBD1 (6 bases). Trimming shortened V by 1 base and J by 5 bases, and 8 bases separated the two germline ends. Per the germline V gene, CDR1 is LGHNA and CDR2 is YSLEER. This CDR3 spans 13 amino acids.